This T cell receptor beta chain was recorded in a study of T cell responses to AZD1222 COVID-19 vaccine. The ends were cut back, 6 bases at V and 6 bases at J, with 17 bases in the middle. Germline CDR1 is MNHEY and CDR2 is SVGAGI. The CDR3 runs to 14 residues. Profiled with immunoSEQ multiplex PCR; TCRdb holds only in-frame clones, not every one. The sample has about 140,000 clones; approximately 93% are singletons. The origin of this receptor is an adult in good health. The sample consisted of peripheral blood, taken on day 0 of MenACWY control vaccination. This rearrangement joins TRBV6-5 to TRBJ1-2; weak D call: TRBD1 (5 bases). For the CDR3, the DNA is TGTGCCAGCAGGGTACCGGGACCGAGAAATGGCTACACCTTC. This gives the protein CASRVPGPRNGYTF.